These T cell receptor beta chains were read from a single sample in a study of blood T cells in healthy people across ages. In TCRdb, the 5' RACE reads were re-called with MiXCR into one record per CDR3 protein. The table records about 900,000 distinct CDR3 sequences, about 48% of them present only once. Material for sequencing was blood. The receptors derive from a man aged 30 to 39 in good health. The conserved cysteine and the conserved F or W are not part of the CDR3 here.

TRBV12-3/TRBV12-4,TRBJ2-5,ASSFAKETQY
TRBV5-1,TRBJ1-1,ASSFLGGEATEAF
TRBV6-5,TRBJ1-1,ASSHTSQDTEAF
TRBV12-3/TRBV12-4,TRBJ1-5,ASSPRQGGNQPQH
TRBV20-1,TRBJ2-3,SARQTVANTQY
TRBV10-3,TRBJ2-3,AITDRYNTQY
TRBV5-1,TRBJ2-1,ASSIRGQGKDEQF
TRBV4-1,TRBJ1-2,ASSPHLGDINYGYT
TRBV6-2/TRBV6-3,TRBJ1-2,ASSYKEVHGYT
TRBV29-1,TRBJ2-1,SVDPRLGTGTYNEQF
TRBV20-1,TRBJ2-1,SAPRDHEQF
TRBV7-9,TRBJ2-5,ASSLVRPAQETQY
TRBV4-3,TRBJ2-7,ASSQDDGANYSYEQY
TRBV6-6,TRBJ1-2,ASSYGAVGGYT
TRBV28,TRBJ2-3,ASTPGAVSTDTQY
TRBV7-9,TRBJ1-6,ASSLDAYNSPLH